This TCR beta chain is from a study of OX40 agonist ivuxolimab in advanced cancers. Study-level background: In this trial design, patients received ivuxolimab intravenously at 0.01 to 10 mg/kg every 2 weeks. There were three patients with partial responses, one having hepatocellular carcinoma and two cutaneous melanoma. Overall study findings and caveats: Researchers report that CD8+ T cells had, on average, more expanded clones than CD4+.

The repertoire was sequenced with immunoSEQ multiplex PCR; TCRdb's copy has only in-frame clones and lacks some. The table shows about 90,000 clones, with about 89% occurring only once. Blood draws occurred at baseline, cycle 4 day 1, and cycle 7 day 1. The CDR3 consists of 15 residues. Germline loops: CDR1 PRHDT, CDR2 FYEKMQ (reference sequence). Trimming took 3 bases from V and 4 from J; bases not matched to a gene: 1. Turning to this clone: Its cognate antigen is unknown.

This chain uses TRBV13 with TRBJ2-2; 11 bases fit TRBD2. This clonotype originated in an adult with an advanced solid tumor such as melanoma, head and neck, liver or kidney cancer. Sequenced material: CD4+ or CD8+ T cells sorted from blood, taken in a trial of the OX40 agonist ivuxolimab. The CDR3 loop reads CASSFGTSGTGELFF. The CDR3 nucleotides are TGTGCCAGCAGCTTCGGGACTAGCGGCACCGGGGAGCTGTTTTTT.